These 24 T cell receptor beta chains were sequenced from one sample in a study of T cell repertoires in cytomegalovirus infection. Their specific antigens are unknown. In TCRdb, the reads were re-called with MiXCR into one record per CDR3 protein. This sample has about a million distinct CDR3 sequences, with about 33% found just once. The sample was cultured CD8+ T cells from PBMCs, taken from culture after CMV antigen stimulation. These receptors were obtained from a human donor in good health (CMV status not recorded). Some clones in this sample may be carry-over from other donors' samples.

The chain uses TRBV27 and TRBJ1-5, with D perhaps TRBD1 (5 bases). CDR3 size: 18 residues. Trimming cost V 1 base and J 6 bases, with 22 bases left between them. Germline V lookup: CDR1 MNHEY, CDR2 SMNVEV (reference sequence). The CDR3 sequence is CASSLLGGYGASRQPQHF. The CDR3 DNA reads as TGTGCCAGCAGTTTATTAGGCGGATATGGGGCGAGTCGTCAGCCCCAGCATTTT.

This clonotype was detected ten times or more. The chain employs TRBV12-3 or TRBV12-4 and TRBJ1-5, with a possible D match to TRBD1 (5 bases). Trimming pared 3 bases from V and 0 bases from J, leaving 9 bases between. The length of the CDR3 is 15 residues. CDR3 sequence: CASSLTAYSNQPQHF. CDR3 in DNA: TGTGCCAGCAGTTTGACAGCATATAGCAATCAGCCCCAGCATTTT.

In DNA, the CDR3 is TGCGCCAGCAGCCAAGGGGAGGGAGCGGGGAAAGCGAAGACCCAGTACTTC. It codes for CASSQGEGAGKAKTQYF. The V call is TRBV4-1, the J call TRBJ2-5; TRBD2 agrees at 7 bases. With V trimmed by 1 base and J by 6 bases, 14 bases remained unmatched. The CDR3 totals 17 residues. Germline CDR1 MGHRA, CDR2 YSYEKL.

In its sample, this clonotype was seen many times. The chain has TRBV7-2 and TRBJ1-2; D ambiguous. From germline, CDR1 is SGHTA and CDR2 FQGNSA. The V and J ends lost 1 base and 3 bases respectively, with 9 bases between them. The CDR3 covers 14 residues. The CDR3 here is CASSLGTGDYGYTF. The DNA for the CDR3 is TGTGCCAGCAGCTTAGGGACCGGGGACTATGGCTACACCTTC.

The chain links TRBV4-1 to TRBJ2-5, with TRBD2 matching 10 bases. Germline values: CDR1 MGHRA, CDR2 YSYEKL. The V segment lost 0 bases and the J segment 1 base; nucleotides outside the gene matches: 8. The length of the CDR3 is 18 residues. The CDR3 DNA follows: TGCGCCAGCAGCCAAGAGCCCCTAGCGGGGGCTACCCAAGAGACCCAGTACTTC. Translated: CASSQEPLAGATQETQYF.

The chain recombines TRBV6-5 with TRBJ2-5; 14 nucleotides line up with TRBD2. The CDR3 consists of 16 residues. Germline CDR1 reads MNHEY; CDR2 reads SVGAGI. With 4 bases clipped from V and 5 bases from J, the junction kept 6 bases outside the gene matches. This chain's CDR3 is CASSWGTSGGLETQYF. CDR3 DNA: TGTGCCAGCAGTTGGGGGACTAGCGGGGGTCTGGAGACCCAGTACTTC.

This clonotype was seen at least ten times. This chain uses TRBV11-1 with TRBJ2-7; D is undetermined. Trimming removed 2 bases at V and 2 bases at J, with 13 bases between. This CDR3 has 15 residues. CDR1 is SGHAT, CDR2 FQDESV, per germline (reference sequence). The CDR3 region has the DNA TGTGCCAGCAGCTTAATATCCTCGGTGGCCTACGAGCAGTACTTC. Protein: CASSLISSVAYEQYF. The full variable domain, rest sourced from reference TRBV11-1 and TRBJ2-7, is EAEVAQSPRYKITEKSQAVAFWCDPISGHATLYWYRQILGQGPELLVQFQDESVVDDSQLPKDRFSAERLKGVDSTLKIQPAELGDSAMYLCASSLISSVAYEQYFGPGTRLTVT.

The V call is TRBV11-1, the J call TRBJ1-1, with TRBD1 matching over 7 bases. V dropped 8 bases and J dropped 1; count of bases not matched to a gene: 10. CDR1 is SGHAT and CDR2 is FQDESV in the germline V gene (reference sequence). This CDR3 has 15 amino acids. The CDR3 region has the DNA TGTGCCAGCTGTCCCTCGACAGGGAGGAACACTGAAGCTTTCTTT. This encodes CASCPSTGRNTEAFF.

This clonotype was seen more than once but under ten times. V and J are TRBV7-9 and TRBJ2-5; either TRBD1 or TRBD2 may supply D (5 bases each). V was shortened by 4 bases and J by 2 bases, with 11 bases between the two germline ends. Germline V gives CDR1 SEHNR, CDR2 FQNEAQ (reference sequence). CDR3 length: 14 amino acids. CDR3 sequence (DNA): TGTGCCAGCAGCTCCGGGGCCGAGCAAGAGACCCAGTACTTC. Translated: CASSSGAEQETQYF.

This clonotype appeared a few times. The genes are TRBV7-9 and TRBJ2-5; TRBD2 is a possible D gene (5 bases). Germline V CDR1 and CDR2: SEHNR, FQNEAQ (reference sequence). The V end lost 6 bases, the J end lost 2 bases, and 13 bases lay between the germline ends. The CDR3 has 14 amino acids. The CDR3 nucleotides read TGTGCCAGCAGATGGGAGTTGGAGCAAGAGACCCAGTACTTC. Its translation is CASRWELEQETQYF.

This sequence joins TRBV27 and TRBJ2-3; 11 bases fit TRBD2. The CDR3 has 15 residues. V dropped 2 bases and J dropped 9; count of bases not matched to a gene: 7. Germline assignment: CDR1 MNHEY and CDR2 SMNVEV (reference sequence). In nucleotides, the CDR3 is TGTGCCAGCAGTTTAGAGACTAGCGGGGTAGGCACGCAGTATTTT. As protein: CASSLETSGVGTQYF.

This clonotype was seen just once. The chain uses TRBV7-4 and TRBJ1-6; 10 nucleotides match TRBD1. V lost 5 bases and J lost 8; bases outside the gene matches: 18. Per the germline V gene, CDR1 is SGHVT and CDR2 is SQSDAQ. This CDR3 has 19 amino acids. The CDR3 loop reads CASSPPGTGALNPHSPLHF. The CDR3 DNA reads TGTGCCAGCAGCCCCCCAGGGACAGGGGCGTTAAACCCACATTCACCCCTCCACTTT.

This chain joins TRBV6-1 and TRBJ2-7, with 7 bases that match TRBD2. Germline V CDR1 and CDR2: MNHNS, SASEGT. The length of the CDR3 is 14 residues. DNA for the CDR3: TGTGCGAGCGGGCTAGCGGTCCCCTCCTACGAGCAGTACGTC. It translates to CASGLAVPSYEQYV.

The CDR3 DNA sequence: TGTGCCAGCAGTCACCCAGGGCTCGGGATAGAGGTGCAGACGAACACTGAAGCTTTCTTT. Translated, it gives CASSHPGLGIEVQTNTEAFF. The gene calls are TRBV28 and TRBJ1-1; TRBD1 is a possible D gene (5 bases). The ends were cut back, 5 bases at V and 1 base at J, with 29 bases in the middle. CDR1 and CDR2 from the germline V gene are MDHEN and SYDVKM. The CDR3 contains 20 residues. Together with reference TRBV28 and TRBJ1-1, the CDR3 gives the full variable domain: DVKVTQSSRYLVKRTGEKVFLECVQDMDHENMFWYRQDPGLGLRLIYFSYDVKMKEKGDIPEGYSVSREKKERFSLILESASTNQTSMYLCASSHPGLGIEVQTNTEAFFGQGTRLTVV.

This CDR3 reads CASSPSWPNWDEQYF. CDR3 DNA: TGTGCCAGCAGTCCCTCATGGCCAAACTGGGACGAGCAGTACTTC. V usage is TRBV27 and J usage is TRBJ2-7; D not certain. The CDR3 totals 15 residues. V dropped 5 bases and J dropped 5 bases, with 19 bases sitting between them. Germline-derived CDR1 and CDR2 are MNHEY and SMNVEV (reference sequence).

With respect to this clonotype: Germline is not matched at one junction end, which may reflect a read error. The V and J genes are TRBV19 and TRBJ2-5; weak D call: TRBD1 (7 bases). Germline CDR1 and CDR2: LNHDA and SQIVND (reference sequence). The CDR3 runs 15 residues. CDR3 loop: CVSRYAGGLQETQYF. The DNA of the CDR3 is TGTGTCAGTCGATATGCAGGGGGGCTTCAAGAGACCCAGTACTTC. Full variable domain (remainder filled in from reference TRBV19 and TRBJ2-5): DGGITQSPKYLFRKEGQNVTLSCEQNLNHDAMYWYRQDPGQGLRLIYYSQIVNDFQKGDIAEGYSVSREKKESFPLTVTSAQKNPTAFYLCVSRYAGGLQETQYFGPGTRLLVL.

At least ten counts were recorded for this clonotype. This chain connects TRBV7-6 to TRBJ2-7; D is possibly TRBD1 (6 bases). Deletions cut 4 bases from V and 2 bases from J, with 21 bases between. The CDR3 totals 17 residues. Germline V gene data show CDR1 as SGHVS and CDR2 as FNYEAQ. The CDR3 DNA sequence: TGTGCCAGCAGCTCCAAGGTGGACAGCGGAAAACCCTACGAGCAGTACTTC. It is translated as CASSSKVDSGKPYEQYF.

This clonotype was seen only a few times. The CDR3: CASRVAGGPDTQYF. The CDR3 coding sequence is TGTGCCAGCAGGGTAGCGGGGGGACCAGATACGCAGTATTTT. The chain joins TRBV27 to TRBJ2-3; 10 bases agree with TRBD2. The CDR3 totals 14 residues. Trimming at V came to 6 bases and at J to 4 bases, leaving 4 bases not matched to a gene. Germline V gene lookup returns CDR1 MNHEY and CDR2 SMNVEV (reference sequence).

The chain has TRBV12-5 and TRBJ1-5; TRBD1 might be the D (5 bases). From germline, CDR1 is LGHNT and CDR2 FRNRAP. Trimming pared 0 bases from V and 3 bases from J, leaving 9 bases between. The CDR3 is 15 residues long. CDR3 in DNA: TGTGCTAGTGGTTTGGTAGGGGCACACAATCAGCCCCAGCATTTT. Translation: CASGLVGAHNQPQHF.

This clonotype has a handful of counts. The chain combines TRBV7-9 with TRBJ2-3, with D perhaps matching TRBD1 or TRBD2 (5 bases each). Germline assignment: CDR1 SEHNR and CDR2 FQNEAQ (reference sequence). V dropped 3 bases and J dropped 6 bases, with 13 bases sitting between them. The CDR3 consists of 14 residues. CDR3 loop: CASSLGRERDTQYF. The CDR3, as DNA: TGTGCCAGCAGCTTGGGCAGGGAGAGGGATACGCAGTATTTT.

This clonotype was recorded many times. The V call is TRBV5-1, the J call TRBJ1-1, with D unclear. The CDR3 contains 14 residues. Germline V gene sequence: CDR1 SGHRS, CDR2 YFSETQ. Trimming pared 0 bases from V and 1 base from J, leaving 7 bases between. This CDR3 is CASSLDSGNTEAFF. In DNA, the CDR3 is TGCGCCAGCAGCTTGGATTCAGGGAACACTGAAGCTTTCTTT.

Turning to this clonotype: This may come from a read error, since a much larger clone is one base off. For the CDR3, the DNA is TGTGCCAGCAGTTTGTCCTCCCTGGATGGCTACACCTTC. Protein sequence: CASSLSSLDGYTF. The genes are TRBV6-2 or TRBV6-3 and TRBJ1-2, with D unclear. CDR1 is MNHEY and CDR2 is SVGEGT in the germline V gene. The CDR3 spans 13 residues. Deletions cut 4 bases from V and 6 bases from J, with 12 bases between.

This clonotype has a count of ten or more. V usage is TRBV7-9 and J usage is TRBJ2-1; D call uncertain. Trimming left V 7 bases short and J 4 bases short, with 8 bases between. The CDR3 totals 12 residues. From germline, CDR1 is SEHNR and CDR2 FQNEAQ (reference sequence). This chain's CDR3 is CASTPAYNEQFF. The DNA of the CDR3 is TGTGCCAGCACACCGGCTTACAATGAGCAGTTCTTC.

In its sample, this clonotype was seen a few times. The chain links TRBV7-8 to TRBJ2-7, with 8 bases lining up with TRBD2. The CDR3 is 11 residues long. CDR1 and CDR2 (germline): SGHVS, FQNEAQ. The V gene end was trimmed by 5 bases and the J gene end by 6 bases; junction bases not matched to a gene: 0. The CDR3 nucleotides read TGTGCCAGCAGCCGGGGGGGCGAGCAGTACGTC. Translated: CASSRGGEQYV.